The sequence of this T cell receptor (beta chain) was determined in a study of beta chain features in type 1 diabetes. Findings and caveats of the study: Type 1 diabetes patients had moderately but significantly shorter TCRB CDR3s in all four CD4+ subsets. HLA influence on TCRB rearrangement stayed unresolved here. VDJ junctions from type 1 diabetes patients carried fewer insertions and larger deletions.

This clone has a handful of counts. Its antigen is not known. Sequenced material consisted of expressed TCRB transcripts (all of the isolated RNA was reverse transcribed). The method was immunoSEQ multiplex PCR; TCRdb's version includes in-frame clones alone and lacks a portion of them. This table has 500,000 to 850,000 clones, over 11% appearing once. Trimming left V 1 base short and J 8 bases short, with 10 bases between. The CDR3 sequence is 13 residues long. Germline CDR1 is SGHDT and CDR2 is YYEEEE. The chain couples TRBV5-6 to TRBJ2-4, with a tentative D call TRBD2 (7 bases). The material sequenced was naive CD4+ T cells from blood. The sequence was obtained from a man aged 18 to 30 with type 1 diabetes. Here the CDR3 reads CASSLRGADIQYF. DNA for the CDR3: TGTGCCAGCAGCTTGCGGGGGGCGGACATTCAGTACTTC.